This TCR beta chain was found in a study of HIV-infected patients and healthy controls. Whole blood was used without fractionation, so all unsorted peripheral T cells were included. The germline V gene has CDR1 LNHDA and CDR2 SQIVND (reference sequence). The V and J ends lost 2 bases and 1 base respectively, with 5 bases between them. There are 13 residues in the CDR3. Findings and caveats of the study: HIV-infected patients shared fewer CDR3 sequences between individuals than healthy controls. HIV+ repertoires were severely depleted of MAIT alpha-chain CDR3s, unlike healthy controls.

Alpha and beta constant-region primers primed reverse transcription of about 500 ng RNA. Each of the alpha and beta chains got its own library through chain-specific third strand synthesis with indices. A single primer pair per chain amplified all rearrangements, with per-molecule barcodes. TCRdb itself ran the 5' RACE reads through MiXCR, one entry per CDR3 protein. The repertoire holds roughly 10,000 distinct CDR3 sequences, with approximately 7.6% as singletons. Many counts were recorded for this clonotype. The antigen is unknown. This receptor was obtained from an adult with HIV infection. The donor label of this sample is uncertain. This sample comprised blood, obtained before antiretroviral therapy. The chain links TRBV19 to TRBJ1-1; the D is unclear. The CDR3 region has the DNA TGTGCCAGTAGTATAATGCCGAACACTGAAGCTTTCTTT. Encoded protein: CASSIMPNTEAFF. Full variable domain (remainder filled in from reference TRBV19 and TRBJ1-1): DGGITQSPKYLFRKEGQNVTLSCEQNLNHDAMYWYRQDPGQGLRLIYYSQIVNDFQKGDIAEGYSVSREKKESFPLTVTSAQKNPTAFYLCASSIMPNTEAFFGQGTRLTVV.